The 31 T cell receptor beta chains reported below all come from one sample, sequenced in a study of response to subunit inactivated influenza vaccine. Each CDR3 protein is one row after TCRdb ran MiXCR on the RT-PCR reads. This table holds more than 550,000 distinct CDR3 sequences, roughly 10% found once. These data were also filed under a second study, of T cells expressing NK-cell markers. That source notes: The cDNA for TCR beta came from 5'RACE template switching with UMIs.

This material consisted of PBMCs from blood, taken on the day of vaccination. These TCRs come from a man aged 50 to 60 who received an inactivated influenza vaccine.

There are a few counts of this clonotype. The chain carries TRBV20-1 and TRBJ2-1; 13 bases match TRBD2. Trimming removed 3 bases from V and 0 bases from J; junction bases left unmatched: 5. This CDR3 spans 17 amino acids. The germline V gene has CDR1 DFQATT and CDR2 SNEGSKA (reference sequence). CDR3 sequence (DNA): TGCAGTGCTAGCGCTACTAGCGGGGGGGACTCCTACAATGAGCAGTTCTTC. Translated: CSASATSGGDSYNEQFF.

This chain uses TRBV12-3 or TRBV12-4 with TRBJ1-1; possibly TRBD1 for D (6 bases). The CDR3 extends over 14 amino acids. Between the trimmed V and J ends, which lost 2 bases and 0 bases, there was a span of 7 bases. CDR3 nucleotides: TGTGCCAGCAGTTTATACAGGGTGAACACTGAAGCTTTCTTT. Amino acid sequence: CASSLYRVNTEAFF.

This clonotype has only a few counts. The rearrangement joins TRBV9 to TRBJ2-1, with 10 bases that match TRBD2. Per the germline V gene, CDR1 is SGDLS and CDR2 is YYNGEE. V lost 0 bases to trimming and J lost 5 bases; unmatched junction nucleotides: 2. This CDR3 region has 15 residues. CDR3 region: CASSVGSGGHNEQFF. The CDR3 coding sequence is TGTGCCAGCAGCGTAGGTAGCGGGGGGCACAATGAGCAGTTCTTC.

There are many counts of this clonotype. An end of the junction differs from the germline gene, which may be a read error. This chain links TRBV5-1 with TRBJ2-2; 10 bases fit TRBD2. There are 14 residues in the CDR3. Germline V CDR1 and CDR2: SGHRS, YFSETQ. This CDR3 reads CASSRTSGTGELFF. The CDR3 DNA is TGTGCCAGCAGTCGGACTAGCGGCACCGGGGAGCTGTTTTTT.

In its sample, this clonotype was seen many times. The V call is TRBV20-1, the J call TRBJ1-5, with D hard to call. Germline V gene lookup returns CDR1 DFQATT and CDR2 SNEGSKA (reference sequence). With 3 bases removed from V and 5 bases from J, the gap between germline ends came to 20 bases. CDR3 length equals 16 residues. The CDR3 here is CSARQTQGYRDQPQHF. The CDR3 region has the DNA TGCAGTGCTAGGCAAACCCAAGGCTATAGGGATCAGCCCCAGCATTTT.

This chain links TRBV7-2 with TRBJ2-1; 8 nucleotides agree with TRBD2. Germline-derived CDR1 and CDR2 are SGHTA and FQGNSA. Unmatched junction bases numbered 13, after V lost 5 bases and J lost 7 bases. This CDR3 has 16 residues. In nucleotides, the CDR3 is TGTGCCAGCAGCCTAAAACCGGGACTAGGGCGGAATGAGCAGTTCTTC. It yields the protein CASSLKPGLGRNEQFF.

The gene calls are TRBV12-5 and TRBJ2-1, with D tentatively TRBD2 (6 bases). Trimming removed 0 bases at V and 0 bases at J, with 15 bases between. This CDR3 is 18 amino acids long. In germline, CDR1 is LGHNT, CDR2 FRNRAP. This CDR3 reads CASGLVLGTRSSYNEQFF. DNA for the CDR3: TGTGCTAGTGGTTTGGTACTAGGGACTCGTTCCTCCTACAATGAGCAGTTCTTC.

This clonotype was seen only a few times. The CDR3 spells CASRSYRVGEAFF. The CDR3 DNA reads as TGTGCCAGCAGGTCCTACAGGGTGGGTGAAGCTTTCTTT. The chain has TRBV12-3 or TRBV12-4 and TRBJ1-1; D perhaps matches TRBD1 (6 bases). V lost 6 bases and J lost 7, with 15 bases in between. The CDR3 spans 13 residues.

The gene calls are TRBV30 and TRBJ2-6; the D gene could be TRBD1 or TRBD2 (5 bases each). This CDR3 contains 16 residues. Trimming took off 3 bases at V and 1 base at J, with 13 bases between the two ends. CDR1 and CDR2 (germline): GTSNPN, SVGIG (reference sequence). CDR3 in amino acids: CAWSQWDGSGANVLTF. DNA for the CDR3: TGTGCCTGGAGCCAATGGGACGGTTCTGGGGCCAACGTCCTGACTTTC.

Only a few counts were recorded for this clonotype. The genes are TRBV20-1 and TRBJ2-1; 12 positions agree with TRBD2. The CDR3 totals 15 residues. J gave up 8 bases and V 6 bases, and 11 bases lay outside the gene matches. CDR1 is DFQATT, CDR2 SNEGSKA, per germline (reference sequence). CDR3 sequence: CSAGGLAGLADEQFF. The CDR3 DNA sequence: TGCAGTGCGGGGGGACTAGCGGGCTTGGCAGATGAGCAGTTCTTC.

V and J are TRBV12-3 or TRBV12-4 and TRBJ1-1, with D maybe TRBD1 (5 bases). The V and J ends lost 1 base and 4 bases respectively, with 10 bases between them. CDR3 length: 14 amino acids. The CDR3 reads CASSLGGATTEAFF. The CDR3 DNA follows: TGTGCCAGCAGTTTAGGCGGGGCCACCACTGAAGCTTTCTTT.

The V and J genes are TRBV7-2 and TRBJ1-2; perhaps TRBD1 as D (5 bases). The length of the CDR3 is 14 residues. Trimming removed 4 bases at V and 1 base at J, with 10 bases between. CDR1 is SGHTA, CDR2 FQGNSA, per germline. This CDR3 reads CASSSDTYNYGYTF. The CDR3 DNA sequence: TGTGCCAGCAGCTCGGACACCTATAACTATGGCTACACCTTC.

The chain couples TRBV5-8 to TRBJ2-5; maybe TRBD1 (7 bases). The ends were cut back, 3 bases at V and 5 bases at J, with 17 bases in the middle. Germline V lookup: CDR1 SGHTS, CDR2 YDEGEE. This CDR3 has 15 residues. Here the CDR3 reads CASSYGGQLGETQYF. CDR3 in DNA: TGTGCCAGCAGCTACGGGGGACAGCTCGGGGAGACCCAGTACTTC.

CDR3 in amino acids: CASSLGYGGLGSPLHF. The CDR3 nucleotides read TGTGCCAGCAGTTTAGGATACGGGGGACTTGGTTCACCCCTCCACTTT. The rearrangement uses TRBV12-3 or TRBV12-4 and TRBJ1-6, with D perhaps TRBD1 (5 bases). V lost 1 base and J 9 bases, leaving 16 bases between the germline ends. The CDR3 sequence is 16 residues long.

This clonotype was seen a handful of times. CDR3 sequence reads: CASSQAISNEQFF. The CDR3 nucleotides read TGTGCCAGCAGCCAAGCTATATCCAATGAGCAGTTCTTC. The rearrangement links TRBV14 to TRBJ2-1; D ambiguous. This CDR3 contains 13 residues. V was trimmed by 1 base and J by 6 bases, leaving 7 bases between them. Germline assignment: CDR1 SGHDN and CDR2 FVKESK. The whole variable domain, remainder taken from reference TRBV14 and TRBJ2-1, is EAGVTQFPSHSVIEKGQTVTLRCDPISGHDNLYWYRRVMGKEIKFLLHFVKESKQDESGMPNNRFLAERTGGTYSTLKVQPAELEDSGVYFCASSQAISNEQFFGPGTRLTVL.

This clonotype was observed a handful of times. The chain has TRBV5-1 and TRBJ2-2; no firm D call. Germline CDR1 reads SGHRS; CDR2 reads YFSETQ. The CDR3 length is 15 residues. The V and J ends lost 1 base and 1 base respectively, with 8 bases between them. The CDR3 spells CASSLRVGNTGELFF. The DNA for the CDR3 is TGCGCCAGCAGCTTGAGGGTCGGGAACACCGGGGAGCTGTTTTTT.

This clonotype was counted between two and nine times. CDR3 region: CASSLEPGGIVNEQYF. As DNA, the CDR3 is TGTGCCAGCAGCTTAGAGCCAGGGGGAATAGTCAACGAGCAGTACTTC. The chain joins TRBV7-9 to TRBJ2-7; 7 nucleotides align to TRBD1. CDR3 size: 16 residues. V was pared by 1 base and J by 5 bases, with 11 bases of the junction left unmatched. CDR1 is SEHNR and CDR2 is FQNEAQ in the germline V gene (reference sequence).

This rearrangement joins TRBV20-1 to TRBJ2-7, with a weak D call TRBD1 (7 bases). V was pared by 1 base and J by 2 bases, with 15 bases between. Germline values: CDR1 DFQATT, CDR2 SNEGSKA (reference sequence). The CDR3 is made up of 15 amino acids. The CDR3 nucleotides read TGCAGTGCTAGAGGATCTAGCGACAGGGCCTACGAGCAGTACTTC. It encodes CSARGSSDRAYEQYF.

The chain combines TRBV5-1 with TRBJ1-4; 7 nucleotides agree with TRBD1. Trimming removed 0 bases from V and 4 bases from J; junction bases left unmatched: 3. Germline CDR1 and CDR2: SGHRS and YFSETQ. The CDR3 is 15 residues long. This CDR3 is CASSLEGGSNEKLFF. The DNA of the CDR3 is TGCGCCAGCAGCTTGGAAGGGGGCAGTAATGAAAAACTGTTTTTT. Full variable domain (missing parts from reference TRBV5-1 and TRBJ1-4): KAGVTQTPRYLIKTRGQQVTLSCSPISGHRSVSWYQQTPGQGLQFLFEYFSETQRNKGNFPGRFSGRQFSNSRSEMNVSTLELGDSALYLCASSLEGGSNEKLFFGSGTQLSVL.

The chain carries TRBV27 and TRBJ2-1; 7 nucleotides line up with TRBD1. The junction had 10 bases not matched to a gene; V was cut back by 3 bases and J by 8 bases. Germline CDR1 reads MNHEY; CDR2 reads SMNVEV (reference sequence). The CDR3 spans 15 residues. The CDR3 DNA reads TGTGCCAGCAGTTTCCCCGGGACAGCGAACGATGAGCAGTTCTTC. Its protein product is CASSFPGTANDEQFF.

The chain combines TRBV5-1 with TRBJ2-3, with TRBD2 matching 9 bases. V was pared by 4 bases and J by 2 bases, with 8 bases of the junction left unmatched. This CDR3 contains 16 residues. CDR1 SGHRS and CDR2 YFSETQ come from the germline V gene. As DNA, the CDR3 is TGCGCCAGCAGCCAAGAGACTAGCGGATACACAGATACGCAGTATTTT. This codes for CASSQETSGYTDTQYF.

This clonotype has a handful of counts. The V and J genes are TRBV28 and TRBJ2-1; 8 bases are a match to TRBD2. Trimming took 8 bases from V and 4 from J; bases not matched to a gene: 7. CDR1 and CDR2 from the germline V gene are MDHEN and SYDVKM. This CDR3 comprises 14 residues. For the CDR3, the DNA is TGTGCCAGCTGCCAGACTAGCGCTTACAATGAGCAGTTCTTC. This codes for CASCQTSAYNEQFF.

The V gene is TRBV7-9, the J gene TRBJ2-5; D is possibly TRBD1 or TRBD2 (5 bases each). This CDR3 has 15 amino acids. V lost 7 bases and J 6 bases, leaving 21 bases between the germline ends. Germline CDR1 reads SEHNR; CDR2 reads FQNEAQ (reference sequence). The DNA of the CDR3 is TGTGCCAGCAACCCCGGAGATGGGGGTAGTCAGACCCAGTACTTC. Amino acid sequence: CASNPGDGGSQTQYF.

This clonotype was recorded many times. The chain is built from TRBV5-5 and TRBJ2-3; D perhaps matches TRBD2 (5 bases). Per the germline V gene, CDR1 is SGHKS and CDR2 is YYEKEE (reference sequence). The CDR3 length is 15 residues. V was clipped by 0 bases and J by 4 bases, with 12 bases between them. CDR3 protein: CASSLAPGVADTQYF. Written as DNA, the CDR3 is TGTGCCAGCAGCTTGGCACCCGGGGTGGCAGATACGCAGTATTTT.

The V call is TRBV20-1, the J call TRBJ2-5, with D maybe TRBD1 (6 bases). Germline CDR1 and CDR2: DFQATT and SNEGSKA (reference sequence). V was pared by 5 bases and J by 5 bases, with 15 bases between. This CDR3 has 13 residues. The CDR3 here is CSAESWGHETQYF. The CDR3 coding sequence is TGCAGTGCTGAGAGCTGGGGGCATGAGACCCAGTACTTC.

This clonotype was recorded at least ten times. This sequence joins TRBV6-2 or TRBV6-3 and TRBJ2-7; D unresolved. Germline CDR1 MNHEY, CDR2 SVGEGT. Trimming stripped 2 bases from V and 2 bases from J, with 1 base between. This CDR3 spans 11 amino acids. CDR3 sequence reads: CASSYTYEQYF. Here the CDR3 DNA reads TGTGCCAGCAGTTACACCTACGAGCAGTACTTC.

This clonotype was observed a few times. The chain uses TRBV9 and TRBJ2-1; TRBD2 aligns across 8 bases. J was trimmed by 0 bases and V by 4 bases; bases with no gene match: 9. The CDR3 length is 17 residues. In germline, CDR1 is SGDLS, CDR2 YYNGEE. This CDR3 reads CASSPTSGSSSYNEQFF. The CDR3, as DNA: TGTGCCAGCAGCCCAACTAGCGGCTCGAGCTCCTACAATGAGCAGTTCTTC.

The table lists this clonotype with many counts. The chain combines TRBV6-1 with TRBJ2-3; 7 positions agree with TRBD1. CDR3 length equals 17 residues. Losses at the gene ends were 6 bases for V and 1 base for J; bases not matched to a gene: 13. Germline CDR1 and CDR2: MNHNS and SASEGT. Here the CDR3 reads CASRTETGAWGTDTQYF. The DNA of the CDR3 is TGTGCCAGCAGAACCGAAACAGGGGCGTGGGGCACAGATACGCAGTATTTT.

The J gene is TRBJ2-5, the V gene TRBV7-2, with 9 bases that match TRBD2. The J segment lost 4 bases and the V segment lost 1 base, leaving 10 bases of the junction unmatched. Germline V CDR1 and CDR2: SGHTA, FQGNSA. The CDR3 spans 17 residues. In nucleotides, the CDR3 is TGTGCCAGCAGCTTAGTTAGCGGGGGACCTCGCCGAGAGACCCAGTACTTC. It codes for CASSLVSGGPRRETQYF.

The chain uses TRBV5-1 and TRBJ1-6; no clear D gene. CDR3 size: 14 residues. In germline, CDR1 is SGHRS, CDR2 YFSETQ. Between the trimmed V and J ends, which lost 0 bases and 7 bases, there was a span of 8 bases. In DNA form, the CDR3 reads TGCGCCAGCAGCTTGGAACAGATGAATTCACCCCTCCACTTT. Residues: CASSLEQMNSPLHF.

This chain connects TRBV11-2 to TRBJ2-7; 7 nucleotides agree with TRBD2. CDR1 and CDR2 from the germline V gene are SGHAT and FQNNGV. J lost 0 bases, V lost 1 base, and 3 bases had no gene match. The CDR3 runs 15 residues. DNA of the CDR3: TGTGCCAGCAGCTTAGGGACTAGAGGCTCCTACGAGCAGTACTTC. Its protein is CASSLGTRGSYEQYF. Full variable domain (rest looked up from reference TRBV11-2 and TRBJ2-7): EAGVAQSPRYKIIEKRQSVAFWCNPISGHATLYWYQQILGQGPKLLIQFQNNGVVDDSQLPKDRFSAERLKGVDSTLKIQPAKLEDSAVYLCASSLGTRGSYEQYFGPGTRLTVT.